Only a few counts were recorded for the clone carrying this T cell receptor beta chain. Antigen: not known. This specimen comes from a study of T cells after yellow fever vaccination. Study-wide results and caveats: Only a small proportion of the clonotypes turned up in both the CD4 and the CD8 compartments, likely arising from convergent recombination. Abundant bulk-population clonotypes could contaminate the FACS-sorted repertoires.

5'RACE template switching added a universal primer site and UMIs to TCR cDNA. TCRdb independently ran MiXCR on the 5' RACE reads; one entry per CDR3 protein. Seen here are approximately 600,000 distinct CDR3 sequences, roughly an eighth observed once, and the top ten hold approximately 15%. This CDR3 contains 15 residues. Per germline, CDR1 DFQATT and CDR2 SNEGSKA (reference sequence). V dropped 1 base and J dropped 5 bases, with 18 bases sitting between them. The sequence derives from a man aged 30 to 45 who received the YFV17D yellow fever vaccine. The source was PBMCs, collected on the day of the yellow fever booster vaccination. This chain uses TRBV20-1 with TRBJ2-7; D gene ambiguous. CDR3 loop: CSARVLGNQWDEQYF. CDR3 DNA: TGCAGTGCTAGAGTATTAGGAAACCAGTGGGACGAGCAGTACTTC.